This T cell receptor beta chain is drawn from a study of cytotoxic CD8 clonotypes in ibrutinib-treated CLL. With regard to this clone: Its antigen is still unknown.

With 0 bases removed from V and 5 bases from J, the gap between germline ends came to 20 bases. CDR1 SGHRS and CDR2 YFSETQ come from the germline V gene. The CDR3 covers 17 residues. The intended depth for sequencing was 1 in 200,000 to 1 in 1 million T cells. Only in-frame clones appear in the TCRdb table, and some are missing; sequencing was by immunoSEQ multiplex PCR. This repertoire shows some 150,000 clones, 60% to 80% found once; its top ten account for around 30%. Study-level points and caveats: Sustained-remission and progressing patients had different sampling times. Clonality went higher at ibrutinib response and then dropped back toward baseline at progression. Few clonotypes were public, and these shrank or held steady under treatment.

The source is a human donor with chronic lymphocytic leukemia. The chain carries TRBV5-1 and TRBJ1-1; TRBD1 is a possible D gene (5 bases). The sequences come from PBMCs, collected after 12 months of ibrutinib treatment. Here the CDR3 reads CASSLALGGLVGTEAFF. The CDR3 region has the DNA TGCGCCAGCAGCTTGGCCCTCGGGGGTTTAGTTGGGACTGAAGCTTTCTTT. Combining the CDR3 with reference TRBV5-1 and TRBJ1-1 gives the whole variable domain KAGVTQTPRYLIKTRGQQVTLSCSPISGHRSVSWYQQTPGQGLQFLFEYFSETQRNKGNFPGRFSGRQFSNSRSEMNVSTLELGDSALYLCASSLALGGLVGTEAFFGQGTRLTVV.